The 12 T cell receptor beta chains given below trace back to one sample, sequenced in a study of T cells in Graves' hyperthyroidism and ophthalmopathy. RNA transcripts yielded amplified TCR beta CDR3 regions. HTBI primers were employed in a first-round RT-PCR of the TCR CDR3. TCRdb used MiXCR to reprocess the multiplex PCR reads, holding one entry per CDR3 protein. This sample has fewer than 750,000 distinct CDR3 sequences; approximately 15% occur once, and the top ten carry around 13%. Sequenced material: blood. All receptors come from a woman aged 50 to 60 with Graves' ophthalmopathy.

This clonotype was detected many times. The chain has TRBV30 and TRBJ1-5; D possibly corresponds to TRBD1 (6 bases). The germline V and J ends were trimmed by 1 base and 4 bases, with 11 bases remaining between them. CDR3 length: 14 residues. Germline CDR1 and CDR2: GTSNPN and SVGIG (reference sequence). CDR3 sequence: CAWSEIGGNQPQHF. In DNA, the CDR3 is TGTGCCTGGAGTGAAATAGGGGGTAATCAGCCCCAGCATTTT.

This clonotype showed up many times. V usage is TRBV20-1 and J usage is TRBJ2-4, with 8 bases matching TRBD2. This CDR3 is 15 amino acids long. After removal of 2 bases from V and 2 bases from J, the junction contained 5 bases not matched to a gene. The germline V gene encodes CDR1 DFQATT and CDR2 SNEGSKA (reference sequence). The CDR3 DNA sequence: TGCAGTGCTAGAAGCGGGAGCGAAACCAAAAACATTCAGTACTTC. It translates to CSARSGSETKNIQYF.

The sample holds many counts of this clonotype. The CDR3 loop reads CASSSRTGMQETQYF. The CDR3 DNA sequence: TGTGCCAGCTCATCCCGGACAGGGATGCAAGAGACCCAGTACTTC. V and J are TRBV18 and TRBJ2-5, with TRBD1 matching over 8 bases. The CDR3 totals 15 residues. V shed 5 bases and J 2 bases; nucleotides not matched to a gene: 7. CDR1 KGHSH and CDR2 LQKENI come from the germline V gene.

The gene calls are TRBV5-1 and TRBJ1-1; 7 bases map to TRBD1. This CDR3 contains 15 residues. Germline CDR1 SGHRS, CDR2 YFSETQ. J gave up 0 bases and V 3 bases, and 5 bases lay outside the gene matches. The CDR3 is CASSSQGPMNTEAFF. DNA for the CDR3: TGCGCCAGCAGCTCACAGGGGCCCATGAACACTGAAGCTTTCTTT.

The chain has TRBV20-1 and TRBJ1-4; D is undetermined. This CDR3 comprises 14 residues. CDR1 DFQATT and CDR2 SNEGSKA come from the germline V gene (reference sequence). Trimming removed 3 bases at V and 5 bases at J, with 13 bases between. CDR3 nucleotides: TGCAGTGCTAGTAATGGCGGAGAGAATGAAAAACTGTTTTTT. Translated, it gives CSASNGGENEKLFF.

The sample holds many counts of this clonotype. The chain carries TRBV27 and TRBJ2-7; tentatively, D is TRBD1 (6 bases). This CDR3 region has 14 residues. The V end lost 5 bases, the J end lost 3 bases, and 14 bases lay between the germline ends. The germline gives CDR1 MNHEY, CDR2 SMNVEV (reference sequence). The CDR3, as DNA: TGTGCCAGCAGTACCCGGGACAACCGCTACGAGCAGTACTTC. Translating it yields CASSTRDNRYEQYF.

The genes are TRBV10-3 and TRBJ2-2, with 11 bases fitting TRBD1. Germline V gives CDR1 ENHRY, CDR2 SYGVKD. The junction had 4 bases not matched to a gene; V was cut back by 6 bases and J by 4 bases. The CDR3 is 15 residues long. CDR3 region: CAIRPGQGVTGELFF. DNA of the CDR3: TGTGCCATCAGGCCGGGACAGGGGGTCACCGGGGAGCTGTTTTTT.

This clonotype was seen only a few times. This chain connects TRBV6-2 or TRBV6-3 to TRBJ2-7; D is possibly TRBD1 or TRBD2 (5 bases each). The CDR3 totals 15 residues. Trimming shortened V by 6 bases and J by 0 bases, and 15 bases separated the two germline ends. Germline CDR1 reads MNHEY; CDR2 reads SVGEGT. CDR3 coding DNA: TGTGCCAGCAGCCATAGAGGGACGCGCTCCTACGAGCAGTACTTC. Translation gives CASSHRGTRSYEQYF.

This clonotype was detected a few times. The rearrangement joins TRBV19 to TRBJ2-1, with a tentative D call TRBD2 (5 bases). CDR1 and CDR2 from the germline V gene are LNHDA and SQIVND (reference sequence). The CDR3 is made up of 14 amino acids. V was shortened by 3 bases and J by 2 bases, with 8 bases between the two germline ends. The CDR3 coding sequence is TGTGCCAGTAGTATGGGAGTGGCCTACAATGAGCAGTTCTTC. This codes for CASSMGVAYNEQFF.

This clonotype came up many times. The CDR3, as DNA: TGTGCCAGCAGCCGCCCGGGACAGGGAAAAGAGACCCAGTACTTC. Translation gives CASSRPGQGKETQYF. V is TRBV3-1 and J is TRBJ2-5; 9 nucleotides match TRBD1. The CDR3 is 15 amino acids. J was trimmed by 3 bases and V by 4 bases; bases with no gene match: 6. Germline CDR1 and CDR2: LGHDT and YNNKEL (reference sequence).

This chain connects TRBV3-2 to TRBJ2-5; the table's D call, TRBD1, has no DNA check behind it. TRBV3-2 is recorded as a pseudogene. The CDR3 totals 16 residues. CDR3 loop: CASSQDGQDQQETQYF. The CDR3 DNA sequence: TGTGCCAGCAGCCAAGACGGACAGGACCAACAAGAGACCCAGTACTTC.

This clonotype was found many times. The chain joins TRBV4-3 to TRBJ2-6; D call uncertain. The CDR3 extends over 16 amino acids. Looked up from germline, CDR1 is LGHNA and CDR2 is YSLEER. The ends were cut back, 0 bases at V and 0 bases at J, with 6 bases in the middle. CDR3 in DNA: TGCGCCAGCAGCCAAGAGACGGCCTCTGGGGCCAACGTCCTGACTTTC. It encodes CASSQETASGANVLTF.